This is a list of T cell receptor beta chains from one sample in a study of cytomegalovirus exposure and HLA in healthy donors. Sequencing used immunoSEQ multiplex PCR; TCRdb keeps in-frame clones, though not all of them. There are some 150,000 clones in the sample; roughly 85% occur only once, and more than 1.5% lies in the top ten. The sample was PBMCs. The receptors were sampled from a man between 35 and 55 years old in good health and CMV-seronegative. Each CDR3 is given with its conserved first and last residue. Each record gives: clone size, J gene, D gene, V gene, CDR3 DNA, CDR3 protein. The D gene is left open where the match is weak. Size values are once, few and many counts, or a class for expanded clones, and some rows have none.

abundance: NA
j_gene: TRBJ1-5
d_gene: NA
v_gene: TRBV28
CDR3nt: TGTGCCAGCAGTCTCGCCGCAACCGGCAGTGCGGATCAGCCCCAGCATTTT
CDR3aa: CASSLAATGSADQPQHF

abundance: few
j_gene: TRBJ2-2
d_gene: TRBD2
v_gene: TRBV30
CDR3nt: TGTGCCTGGAGTGAGGCGGGGGGCACCGGGGAGCTGTTTTTT
CDR3aa: CAWSEAGGTGELFF

abundance: NA
j_gene: TRBJ1-5
d_gene: TRBD1
v_gene: TRBV27
CDR3nt: TGTGCCAGCAGGCCTACAGGGGAAGATCAGCCCCAGCATTTT
CDR3aa: CASRPTGEDQPQHF

abundance: NA
j_gene: TRBJ1-1
d_gene: TRBD1
v_gene: TRBV28
CDR3nt: TGTGCCAGCAGTTTTGAGGGGGCGAACACTGAAGCTTTCTTT
CDR3aa: CASSFEGANTEAFF

abundance: NA
j_gene: TRBJ1-4
d_gene: TRBD1
v_gene: TRBV7-6
CDR3nt: TGTGCCAGCAGCTTAGCCGGGACAGAAAATGAAAAACTGTTTTTT
CDR3aa: CASSLAGTENEKLFF

abundance: NA
j_gene: TRBJ2-3
d_gene: TRBD1
v_gene: TRBV5-1
CDR3nt: TGCGCCAGCAGCAAGGACAGGGCTGATACGCAGTATTTT
CDR3aa: CASSKDRADTQYF

abundance: NA
j_gene: TRBJ1-4
d_gene: NA
v_gene: TRBV19
CDR3nt: TGTGCCAGTACCCTATCCGCCGGGGGTGATGAAAAACTGTTTTTT
CDR3aa: CASTLSAGGDEKLFF

abundance: NA
j_gene: TRBJ2-1
d_gene: NA
v_gene: TRBV5-6
CDR3nt: TGTGCCAGCAGCTTGGGTGTGGGGGGCTCCTACAATGAGCAGTTCTTC
CDR3aa: CASSLGVGGSYNEQFF

abundance: NA
j_gene: TRBJ1-1
d_gene: NA
v_gene: TRBV11-3
CDR3nt: TGTGCCAGCAGCTCAACAGTGATGTCTGAAGCTTTCTTT
CDR3aa: CASSSTVMSEAFF

abundance: NA
j_gene: TRBJ2-7
d_gene: NA
v_gene: TRBV7-2
CDR3nt: TGTGCCAGCAGCTTCACTTCCTACGAGCAGTACTTC
CDR3aa: CASSFTSYEQYF

abundance: once
j_gene: TRBJ1-1
d_gene: NA
v_gene: TRBV7-2
CDR3nt: TGTGCCAGCAGCACGCTCTTGGGAGGTGAAGCTTTCTTT
CDR3aa: CASSTLLGGEAFF

abundance: once
j_gene: TRBJ2-7
d_gene: NA
v_gene: TRBV2
CDR3nt: TGTGCCAGCAGTGTAGGTCAGGGGTCACCCTCCTACGAGCAGTACTTC
CDR3aa: CASSVGQGSPSYEQYF

abundance: NA
j_gene: TRBJ2-3
d_gene: NA
v_gene: TRBV2
CDR3nt: TGTGCCAGCAGGGCGGGGTATTTT
CDR3aa: CASRAGYF

abundance: NA
j_gene: TRBJ1-5
d_gene: TRBD1
v_gene: TRBV2
CDR3nt: TGTGCCAGCACCGGACAGGGCGGGAATCAGCCCCAGCATTTT
CDR3aa: CASTGQGGNQPQHF

abundance: NA
j_gene: TRBJ2-5
d_gene: TRBD2
v_gene: TRBV9
CDR3nt: TGTGCCAGCAGCGTAGATCCAGCGGGGGGGCGGGAGACCCAGTACTTC
CDR3aa: CASSVDPAGGRETQYF

abundance: NA
j_gene: TRBJ1-2
d_gene: NA
v_gene: TRBV5-1
CDR3nt: TGCGCCAGCAGCTTGGAAGGGAGGCGCGGCTACACCTTC
CDR3aa: CASSLEGRRGYTF

abundance: NA
j_gene: TRBJ2-2
d_gene: NA
v_gene: TRBV7-3
CDR3nt: TGTTCCAGCAGCTTAAGGGCGGGGAAGGATTTCGGGGAGCTGTTTTTT
CDR3aa: CSSSLRAGKDFGELFF

abundance: NA
j_gene: TRBJ2-5
d_gene: NA
v_gene: TRBV28
CDR3nt: TGTGCCAGCAGTTTACTAGCAGAAAGGGAGACCCAGTACTTC
CDR3aa: CASSLLAERETQYF

abundance: NA
j_gene: TRBJ2-3
d_gene: TRBD2
v_gene: TRBV30
CDR3nt: TGTGCCTGGACCACAGGGACTAGCGGGGGGAGCACAGATACGCAGTATTTT
CDR3aa: CAWTTGTSGGSTDTQYF

abundance: NA
j_gene: TRBJ2-7
d_gene: NA
v_gene: TRBV4-1
CDR3nt: TGCGCCAGCAGCCAGGCTGAAGGGGGTGGCTACGAGCAGTACTTC
CDR3aa: CASSQAEGGGYEQYF

abundance: NA
j_gene: TRBJ2-6
d_gene: NA
v_gene: TRBV4-3
CDR3nt: TGCGCCAGCAGCCCAACCGCCGGGGGTAGTGGGGCCAACGTCCTGACTTTC
CDR3aa: CASSPTAGGSGANVLTF

abundance: once
j_gene: TRBJ1-1
d_gene: NA
v_gene: TRBV6-5
CDR3nt: TGTGCCAGCAGTCCGGGACTTACGAACACTGAAGCTTTCTTT
CDR3aa: CASSPGLTNTEAFF

abundance: NA
j_gene: TRBJ1-1
d_gene: NA
v_gene: TRBV5-1
CDR3nt: TGCGCCAGCAGCTGGGAGGGCACTGAAGCTTTCTTT
CDR3aa: CASSWEGTEAFF

abundance: once
j_gene: TRBJ1-5
d_gene: NA
v_gene: TRBV18
CDR3nt: TGTGCCAGCTCTCCAGACAAAAATCAGCCCCAGCATTTT
CDR3aa: CASSPDKNQPQHF

abundance: NA
j_gene: TRBJ1-5
d_gene: TRBD1
v_gene: TRBV6-5
CDR3nt: TGTGCCAGCAGTCGACAGGGAAATCAGCCCCAGCATTTT
CDR3aa: CASSRQGNQPQHF

abundance: NA
j_gene: TRBJ2-1
d_gene: TRBD2
v_gene: TRBV7-2
CDR3nt: TGTGCCAGCAGCTTATTCGCGGGGGGGCGAAATGAGCAGTTCTTC
CDR3aa: CASSLFAGGRNEQFF

abundance: NA
j_gene: TRBJ2-7
d_gene: TRBD2
v_gene: TRBV27
CDR3nt: TGTGCCAGCAGCCCCCTCAGCGGGAGAGTATACGAGCAGTACTTC
CDR3aa: CASSPLSGRVYEQYF

abundance: NA
j_gene: TRBJ2-4
d_gene: NA
v_gene: TRBV4-2
CDR3nt: TGTGCCAGCAGCCAAGAGGAGGGTCTAGTTTTCGGCATTCAGTACTTC
CDR3aa: CASSQEEGLVFGIQYF

abundance: NA
j_gene: TRBJ2-5
d_gene: NA
v_gene: TRBV9
CDR3nt: TGTGCCAGCAGCGGGTCGGGTCCTCTAGAGACCCAGTACTTC
CDR3aa: CASSGSGPLETQYF

abundance: NA
j_gene: TRBJ2-7
d_gene: TRBD1
v_gene: TRBV2
CDR3nt: TGTGCCAGCAGTGCGCGGCGTCCGGGACAGGGCTCCTACGAGCAGTACTTC
CDR3aa: CASSARRPGQGSYEQYF

abundance: NA
j_gene: TRBJ2-7
d_gene: TRBD2
v_gene: TRBV27
CDR3nt: TGTGCCAGCAGTCCGATCCTAGCGGGAACTTCCTACGAGCAGTACTTC
CDR3aa: CASSPILAGTSYEQYF

abundance: NA
j_gene: TRBJ2-1
d_gene: TRBD1
v_gene: TRBV7-2
CDR3nt: TGTGCCAGCAGCTACGGACAGGGTAGCAATGAGCAGTTCTTC
CDR3aa: CASSYGQGSNEQFF

abundance: NA
j_gene: TRBJ1-2
d_gene: NA
v_gene: TRBV10-1
CDR3nt: TGCGCCAGCAGTGATATAGGGGTTGGCTACACCTTC
CDR3aa: CASSDIGVGYTF

abundance: NA
j_gene: TRBJ2-7
d_gene: NA
v_gene: TRBV27
CDR3nt: TGTGCCAGCGCCGGGGTCCGGGGTTACGAGCAGTACTTC
CDR3aa: CASAGVRGYEQYF

abundance: NA
j_gene: TRBJ2-7
d_gene: NA
v_gene: TRBV18
CDR3nt: TGTGCCAGCTCACCAGCAGGTTACGAGCAGTACTTC
CDR3aa: CASSPAGYEQYF

abundance: NA
j_gene: TRBJ2-2
d_gene: TRBD1
v_gene: TRBV11-2
CDR3nt: TGTGCCAGCAGCTTGACAGGGAATCTTGACACCGGGGAGCTGTTTTTT
CDR3aa: CASSLTGNLDTGELFF

abundance: NA
j_gene: TRBJ2-7
d_gene: NA
v_gene: TRBV27
CDR3nt: TGTGCCAGCAGTTCCCAGGGTCGGACACTCTACGAGCAGTACTTC
CDR3aa: CASSSQGRTLYEQYF

abundance: few
j_gene: TRBJ1-2
d_gene: NA
v_gene: TRBV29-1
CDR3nt: TGCAGCGTCCTGACCCAGGGTTTCTATGGCTACACCTTC
CDR3aa: CSVLTQGFYGYTF

abundance: NA
j_gene: TRBJ2-1
d_gene: TRBD2
v_gene: TRBV28
CDR3nt: TGTGCCAGCAGCTTAGCGGGGGGGCCGGACGATGAGCAGTTCTTC
CDR3aa: CASSLAGGPDDEQFF

abundance: NA
j_gene: TRBJ1-3
d_gene: TRBD1
v_gene: TRBV7-6
CDR3nt: TGTGCCAGCAGCCCCCGGGCAGGGGGCTCTGGAAACACCATATATTTT
CDR3aa: CASSPRAGGSGNTIYF

abundance: NA
j_gene: TRBJ2-7
d_gene: NA
v_gene: TRBV7-2
CDR3nt: TGTGCCAGCAGCTTAGGCGGCTTTCCAGCGCCCTACGAGCAGTACTTC
CDR3aa: CASSLGGFPAPYEQYF

abundance: NA
j_gene: TRBJ1-6
d_gene: NA
v_gene: TRBV11-2
CDR3nt: TGTGCCAGCAGCTTAGCGGCGACAGTTCACTTT
CDR3aa: CASSLAATVHF

abundance: once
j_gene: TRBJ2-1
d_gene: NA
v_gene: TRBV7-2
CDR3nt: TGTGCCAGCAGCTTAGACCCGTCGGCGAGGGTAAATGAGCAGTTCTTC
CDR3aa: CASSLDPSARVNEQFF

abundance: once
j_gene: TRBJ2-7
d_gene: NA
v_gene: TRBV4-3
CDR3nt: TGCGCCAGCAGCCCCGTTCGAAGCGCCGCCTACGAGCAGTACTTC
CDR3aa: CASSPVRSAAYEQYF

abundance: NA
j_gene: TRBJ2-3
d_gene: TRBD1
v_gene: TRBV7-2
CDR3nt: TGTGCCAGCAGCTCAAGGGGGCGCGGCACAGATACGCAGTATTTT
CDR3aa: CASSSRGRGTDTQYF

abundance: NA
j_gene: TRBJ1-5
d_gene: NA
v_gene: TRBV2
CDR3nt: TGTGCCAGCAGTGGGACAGATTATCAGCCCCAGCATTTT
CDR3aa: CASSGTDYQPQHF

abundance: NA
j_gene: TRBJ2-7
d_gene: NA
v_gene: TRBV27
CDR3nt: TGTGCCAGCAGTTTTACCTTCTACGGTACCTACGAGCAGTACTTC
CDR3aa: CASSFTFYGTYEQYF

abundance: NA
j_gene: TRBJ1-2
d_gene: NA
v_gene: TRBV4-3
CDR3nt: TGCGCCAGCGGGGGAGGGTATTCAGGGGTAATCTATGGCTACACCTTC
CDR3aa: CASGGGYSGVIYGYTF

abundance: NA
j_gene: TRBJ2-7
d_gene: TRBD1
v_gene: TRBV7-9
CDR3nt: TGTGCCAGCAGCTCCCAGGGGGCAGGCGAGCAGTACTTC
CDR3aa: CASSSQGAGEQYF

abundance: NA
j_gene: TRBJ2-6
d_gene: TRBD1
v_gene: TRBV5-1
CDR3nt: TGCGCCAGCAGCTTGGAGGGGACAGGAAGGGCCAACGTCCTGACTTTC
CDR3aa: CASSLEGTGRANVLTF

abundance: NA
j_gene: TRBJ1-5
d_gene: TRBD1
v_gene: TRBV12-5
CDR3nt: TGTGCTAGTGGCCGAGATGGGACAGGGGGAAGGTCGCCCCAGCATTTT
CDR3aa: CASGRDGTGGRSPQHF

abundance: NA
j_gene: TRBJ2-7
d_gene: TRBD2
v_gene: TRBV4-2
CDR3nt: TGTGCCAGCAGCCAAGTAGCGGGAAGTTCTTACGAGCAGTACTTC
CDR3aa: CASSQVAGSSYEQYF

abundance: NA
j_gene: TRBJ2-7
d_gene: NA
v_gene: TRBV7-2
CDR3nt: TGTGCCAGCTCGTCTATTTGGGACTCCGTTTCCTACGAGCAGTACTTC
CDR3aa: CASSSIWDSVSYEQYF

abundance: NA
j_gene: TRBJ2-1
d_gene: TRBD2
v_gene: TRBV2
CDR3nt: TGTGCCAGCAGTGATTTGGGACTAGCTCGGGATGAGCAGTTCTTC
CDR3aa: CASSDLGLARDEQFF

abundance: NA
j_gene: TRBJ1-1
d_gene: TRBD1
v_gene: TRBV4-1
CDR3nt: TGCGCCAGCAGCCAACCCAGGGGGACTGAAGCTTTCTTT
CDR3aa: CASSQPRGTEAFF

abundance: few
j_gene: TRBJ1-5
d_gene: TRBD1
v_gene: TRBV19
CDR3nt: TGTGCCAGTAGTGTCTCCTGGACAGGAATTAGCAATCAGCCCCAGCATTTT
CDR3aa: CASSVSWTGISNQPQHF

abundance: NA
j_gene: TRBJ1-2
d_gene: TRBD1
v_gene: TRBV4-1
CDR3nt: TGCGCCAGCAGCACCGCAGGGGGAATTACCTTC
CDR3aa: CASSTAGGITF

abundance: NA
j_gene: TRBJ1-5
d_gene: NA
v_gene: TRBV27
CDR3nt: TGTGCCACCTCGACAGCTCCCAATCAGCCCCAGCATTTT
CDR3aa: CATSTAPNQPQHF

abundance: NA
j_gene: TRBJ2-3
d_gene: NA
v_gene: TRBV19
CDR3nt: TGTGCCAGTAGTTCCCGTGGCACAGATACGCAGTATTTT
CDR3aa: CASSSRGTDTQYF

abundance: NA
j_gene: TRBJ2-3
d_gene: TRBD1
v_gene: TRBV6-5
CDR3nt: TGTGCCAGCAGTTCCTCAGGGGGTACAGATACGCAGTATTTT
CDR3aa: CASSSSGGTDTQYF